The 5 T cell receptor beta chains given below trace back to one sample, sequenced in a study of technical replicates of blood from several donors. This table comes from immunoSEQ multiplex PCR, and its TCRdb copy is limited to in-frame clones, with some not included. The sample contains under 95,000 clones, roughly 94% of which appear only once. Sequencing was performed on T cells isolated from PBMCs. The origin of the receptors is a human donor in good health.

This chain connects TRBV2 to TRBJ2-7; the D gene is possibly TRBD1 (5 bases). Trimming cost V 4 bases and J 4 bases, with 17 bases left between them. The germline V gene has CDR1 SNHLY and CDR2 FYNNEI. The CDR3 covers 15 residues. CDR3 nucleotide sequence: TGTGCCAGCAGTGGTCTGGGGCGCGATAATTACGAGCAGTACTTC. Protein product: CASSGLGRDNYEQYF.

V and J are TRBV19 and TRBJ2-2; tentative D call: TRBD2 (6 bases). Germline V gene data show CDR1 as LNHDA and CDR2 as SQIVND (reference sequence). The CDR3 contains 16 residues. Trimming took 5 bases from V and 1 from J, leaving 14 bases between them. This CDR3 is CASSRNGGVNTGELFF. The CDR3 coding sequence is TGTGCCAGTAGTCGGAACGGGGGAGTGAACACCGGGGAGCTGTTTTTT.

This clone appeared a single time. J is TRBJ2-3 and V is TRBV11-3; 8 bases match TRBD2. The junction had 6 bases not matched to a gene; V was cut back by 6 bases and J by 4 bases. Looked up from germline, CDR1 is SGHNT and CDR2 is YENEEA. The CDR3 sequence is 14 residues long. CDR3 DNA sequence: TGTGCCAGCAGACCCGGACTAGCATCAGATACGCAGTATTTT. Translated: CASRPGLASDTQYF.

This clone was counted a single time. CDR3 loop: CASSRIFSSGSGDEQFF. The CDR3 DNA follows: TGCGCCAGCAGCCGTATATTCAGTAGCGGGAGTGGCGATGAGCAGTTCTTC. V and J are TRBV4-1 and TRBJ2-1; TRBD2 matches 9 bases. The CDR3 contains 17 residues. V lost 4 bases and J lost 8; bases outside the gene matches: 15. Germline CDR1 reads MGHRA; CDR2 reads YSYEKL.

The chain is built from TRBV10-1 and TRBJ2-3; TRBD2 agrees at 10 bases. The V and J ends lost 3 bases and 3 bases, in that order; junction bases with no gene match: 3. This CDR3 comprises 15 residues. CDR1 and CDR2 (germline): WNHNN, SYGVQD (reference sequence). CDR3 loop: CASSELAGRTDTQYF. CDR3 DNA: TGCGCCAGCAGTGAACTAGCGGGAAGAACAGATACGCAGTATTTT.